Presented here are 11 T cell receptor beta chains from one specimen sequenced in a study of molecular identifiers for immune sequencing clone quantification. Each CDR3 protein is one row after TCRdb ran MiXCR on the PCR reads. The table has about 640,000 distinct CDR3 sequences, roughly 21% seen once. The sample consisted of naive CD8+ T cells from blood, with Jurkat cell RNA spiked in. Subset noted: FACS-sorted CD8+CD4-CCR7+CD45RA+ naive T cells. These receptor sequences come from a human donor in good health. Some libraries in this study had Jurkat cell RNA spiked in.

Concerning this clonotype: This may come from a read error, since a much larger clone is one base off. The chain couples TRBV20-1 to TRBJ2-7; 7 nucleotides align to TRBD2. The CDR3 extends over 14 amino acids. V was pared by 1 base and J by 3 bases, with 6 bases of the junction left unmatched. Germline values: CDR1 DFQATT, CDR2 SNEGSKA (reference sequence). The CDR3: CSARVAAGHYEQYF. DNA for the CDR3: TGCAGTGCTAGAGTGGCAGCGGGGCACTACGAGCAGTACTTC.

This clonotype was detected many times. V is TRBV6-5 and J is TRBJ2-7; D remains ambiguous. V lost 1 base to trimming and J lost 6 bases, with 4 bases between them. This CDR3 has 11 residues. Germline V gives CDR1 MNHEY, CDR2 SVGAGI. The CDR3 region has the DNA TGTGCCAGCAGTTACTATCCCGAGCAGTACTTC. This gives the protein CASSYYPEQYF.

This clonotype was seen many times. V and J are TRBV4-3 and TRBJ1-1; D is possibly TRBD1 (5 bases). The CDR3 spans 13 residues. Germline lookup yields CDR1 LGHNA and CDR2 YSLEER. V lost 0 bases and J lost 7, with 9 bases in between. CDR3 DNA sequence: TGCGCCAGCAGCCAAGATCGGGGCGATGAAGCTTTCTTT. Translation: CASSQDRGDEAFF.

This clonotype was found a few times. The CDR3: CASSHSLGINEQFF. The CDR3 nucleotides are TGTGCCAGCAGCCATAGCCTCGGGATAAATGAGCAGTTCTTC. The rearrangement joins TRBV3-1 to TRBJ2-1, with D possibly being TRBD2 (5 bases). Germline V CDR1 and CDR2: LGHDT, YNNKEL (reference sequence). The CDR3 totals 14 residues. Trimming removed 3 bases at V and 7 bases at J, with 13 bases between.

This clonotype appeared many times. The chain links TRBV6-1 to TRBJ2-1, with TRBD2 identical over 10 bases. In germline, CDR1 is MNHNS, CDR2 SASEGT. The CDR3 is 15 amino acids. V lost 4 bases, J lost 9 bases, and 9 bases stayed unmatched. CDR3 protein: CASSVLAGIPTEQFF. The CDR3 bases are TGTGCCAGCAGTGTACTAGCGGGAATTCCAACTGAGCAGTTCTTC.

Remarks on this clonotype: One base away lies a much larger clone, so this may be a sequencing read error. This chain connects TRBV4-2 to TRBJ2-1, with a weak D call TRBD1 (5 bases). CDR3 length: 13 amino acids. Germline V CDR1 and CDR2: LGHNA, YNFKEQ. The CDR3: CASSQDLDNEHFF. CDR3 in DNA: TGTGCCAGCAGCCAAGATCTGGACAATGAGCATTTCTTC.

This clonotype was observed many times. The gene calls are TRBV28 and TRBJ2-7; D might be TRBD1 (5 bases). The CDR3 covers 15 residues. The germline V gene encodes CDR1 MDHEN and CDR2 SYDVKM. Trimming removed 5 bases at V and 0 bases at J, with 14 bases between. For the CDR3, the DNA is TGTGCCAGCAGTGTAGACAGATATAGCTCCTACGAGCAGTACTTC. It codes for CASSVDRYSSYEQYF.

There are many counts of this clonotype. The chain combines TRBV4-1 with TRBJ1-1; the D is unclear. V lost 1 base and J 1 base, leaving 7 bases between the germline ends. Germline assignment: CDR1 MGHRA and CDR2 YSYEKL. The CDR3 has 14 amino acids. The chain's CDR3 is CASSQVAGNTEAFF. The CDR3 region has the DNA TGCGCCAGCAGCCAAGTGGCAGGGAACACTGAAGCTTTCTTT.

About this clonotype: Possible read error: a much larger clone is one base away. The V and J genes are TRBV27 and TRBJ2-7; D perhaps matches TRBD1 (5 bases). The germline V gene encodes CDR1 MNHEY and CDR2 SMNVEV (reference sequence). The CDR3 has 15 residues. V was clipped by 5 bases and J by 2 bases, with 16 bases between them. The CDR3 reads CASSLTALEAYEQYF. The CDR3 coding sequence is TGTGCCAGCAGTCTGACAGCCCTTGAGGCCTACGAGCAGTACTTC.

V and J are TRBV19 and TRBJ2-1; TRBD1 matches at 7 bases. The CDR3 is made up of 14 amino acids. Germline trimming cut 7 bases from V and 5 bases from J; bases unmatched to any gene: 8. Germline-derived CDR1 and CDR2 are LNHDA and SQIVND (reference sequence). Here the CDR3 reads CASTTDRRHNEQFF. In nucleotides, the CDR3 is TGTGCCAGTACCACGGACAGGCGCCACAATGAGCAGTTCTTC.

This clonotype appeared many times. The chain is built from TRBV18 and TRBJ2-3; D gene uncertain. Germline assignment: CDR1 KGHSH and CDR2 LQKENI. V was clipped by 0 bases and J by 5 bases, with 3 bases between them. The CDR3 sequence is 12 residues long. The CDR3 protein is CASSPPGDTQYF. DNA of the CDR3: TGTGCCAGCTCACCACCCGGAGATACGCAGTATTTT.